The 22 T cell receptor beta chains below all came from one sample that was sequenced in a study of blood T cells in healthy people across ages. Primers used in a second PCR of about 7 to 12 cycles were a sample-barcoded 5' primer and a J-beta primer mix. TCRdb passed the 5' RACE reads through MiXCR, listing each CDR3 protein once. The table records 800,000 or so distinct CDR3 sequences, roughly 60% of them present only once. The sample comprised blood. All receptors come from a man under 40 in good health.

The J gene is TRBJ2-7, the V gene TRBV10-3, with D possibly matching TRBD2 (6 bases). The CDR3 has 16 amino acids. CDR1 ENHRY and CDR2 SYGVKD come from the germline V gene. Trimming shortened V by 3 bases and J by 0 bases, and 15 bases separated the two germline ends. For the CDR3, the DNA is TGTGCCATCAGTGAAATTCGGGGCGGGGCCTCCTACGAGCAGTACTTC. Its protein product is CAISEIRGGASYEQYF.

The chain uses TRBV9 and TRBJ2-5; D remains unclear. This CDR3 spans 15 amino acids. Looked up from germline, CDR1 is SGDLS and CDR2 is YYNGEE. V lost 4 bases, J lost 1 base, and 14 bases lay in between. CDR3 sequence: CASSLTGASQETQYF. CDR3 sequence (DNA): TGTGCCAGCAGCCTAACCGGTGCATCCCAAGAGACCCAGTACTTC.

The chain carries TRBV12-3 or TRBV12-4 and TRBJ2-5, with D maybe TRBD2 (7 bases). V lost 3 bases and J lost 1, with 15 bases in between. The CDR3 covers 16 residues. CDR3 bases: TGTGCCAGCAGTTTGCGGGGCGGGGGCCTCCAAGAGACCCAGTACTTC. This gives the protein CASSLRGGGLQETQYF.

The chain couples TRBV7-8 to TRBJ2-5, with D possibly TRBD2 on 5 matching bases. The J call may be in error: the DNA end matches TRBJ2-7 better. The CDR3 contains 12 residues. Germline-derived CDR1 and CDR2 are SGHVS and FQNEAQ. The CDR3, as DNA: TGTGCCACCCGTGGACTCTCCTACGAGCAGTACTTC. Translating gives CATRGLSYEQYF.

The rearrangement uses TRBV7-8 and TRBJ1-4; D remains ambiguous. The length of the CDR3 is 12 residues. The V gene lost 8 bases and the J gene lost 2 bases, with 6 bases spanning the gap. Per the germline V gene, CDR1 is SGHVS and CDR2 is FQNEAQ. The CDR3 DNA follows: TGTGCCAGCGGGCAGACTAATGAAAAACTGTTTTTT. It specifies CASGQTNEKLFF.

The chain carries TRBV20-1 and TRBJ2-1; possibly TRBD2 for D (7 bases). The CDR3 is made up of 15 amino acids. V gave up 6 bases and J gave up 6 bases, with 21 bases separating them. The germline gives CDR1 DFQATT, CDR2 SNEGSKA (reference sequence). CDR3 amino acids: CSAGDAGASVNEQFF. In DNA, the CDR3 is TGCAGTGCGGGAGATGCGGGGGCCTCTGTCAATGAGCAGTTCTTC.

The chain carries TRBV21-1 and TRBJ2-7; TRBD1, the table's D call, was not compared with the DNA. TRBV21-1 is flagged as a pseudogene. The CDR3 runs to 18 residues. CDR3 protein: CASSKSEYRTGEAYEQYF. In DNA form, the CDR3 reads TGTGCCAGCAGCAAGTCCGAATATCGGACAGGGGAAGCCTACGAGCAGTACTTC.

The rearrangement uses TRBV7-3 and TRBJ2-7; D assignment may be TRBD1 or TRBD2 (6 bases each). The DNA end lines up better with TRBJ2-1; the J call may be wrong. Germline CDR1 and CDR2: SGHTA and FQGTGA. The CDR3 spans 14 residues. Written as DNA, the CDR3 is TGTGCCAGCAGCCCAGTTTTGGGGGGCGGGGAGCAGTTCTTC. Residues: CASSPVLGGGEQFF.

V usage is TRBV2 and J usage is TRBJ2-7; the match to TRBD1 covers 7 bases. V lost 10 bases, J lost 2 bases, and 2 bases stayed unmatched. CDR1 is SNHLY and CDR2 is FYNNEI in the germline V gene. The CDR3 runs to 11 residues. The CDR3 spells CAIDRAYEQYF. CDR3 in DNA: TGTGCCATCGACAGGGCCTACGAGCAGTACTTC.

The chain recombines TRBV5-1 with TRBJ2-1; 8 nucleotides agree with TRBD2. J was trimmed by 3 bases and V by 2 bases; bases with no gene match: 7. Germline V gene lookup returns CDR1 SGHRS and CDR2 YFSETQ. The length of the CDR3 is 16 residues. The CDR3 reads CASSFNGGADYNEQFF. The CDR3 region has the DNA TGCGCCAGCAGCTTTAACGGGGGGGCCGACTACAATGAGCAGTTCTTC.

This clonotype was seen only a few times. V gene TRBV12-3 or TRBV12-4 combines with J gene TRBJ1-5; possible D gene TRBD1, 5 bases. The CDR3 has 13 amino acids. CDR3 coding DNA: TGTGCTTCTACACCGGGACTAAATCAGCCCCAGCATTTT. Residues: CASTPGLNQPQHF.

The chain uses TRBV10-3 and TRBJ2-3, with TRBD1 matching 7 bases. The CDR3 runs 14 residues. The trim removed 10 bases at V and 0 bases at J, leaving 7 bases unmatched. The V gene's germline CDR1 is ENHRY and CDR2 SYGVKD. CDR3 sequence: CATSGTESTDTQYF. The CDR3 DNA is TGTGCCACCTCCGGGACAGAGAGCACAGATACGCAGTATTTT.

The gene calls are TRBV12-3 or TRBV12-4 and TRBJ2-5; D may be TRBD1 or TRBD2 (6 bases each). Gene TRBJ2-7 matches the end of the DNA better, so the J call may be wrong. The CDR3 covers 15 residues. The CDR3 DNA reads TGTGCCAGCAGTTTCCTGCCTAGGGGGGACTACGAGCAGTACTTC. This translates into CASSFLPRGDYEQYF.

This clonotype was recorded only once. V is TRBV7-2 and J is TRBJ2-3; D uncertain. The germline gives CDR1 SGHTA, CDR2 FQGNSA. V was clipped by 4 bases and J by 1 base, with 15 bases between them. The CDR3 spans 16 residues. CDR3 nucleotides: TGTGCCAGCAGCTCAACTAACGGTGGGGGCACAGATACGCAGTATTTT. Protein product: CASSSTNGGGTDTQYF. The whole variable domain, filled in from reference TRBV7-2 and TRBJ2-3, reads GAGVSQSPSNKVTEKGKDVELRCDPISGHTALYWYRQSLGQGLEFLIYFQGNSAPDKSGLPSDRFSAERTGGSVSTLTIQRTQQEDSAVYLCASSSTNGGGTDTQYFGPGTRLTVL.

The chain couples TRBV27 to TRBJ2-3; 7 bases match TRBD1. The CDR3 totals 15 residues. J lost 11 bases, V lost 4 bases, and 15 bases had no gene match. The germline CDR1 and CDR2 sequences are MNHEY and SMNVEV (reference sequence). CDR3 in DNA: TGTGCCAGCAGTTCCACCGCCCACAGGGGATGGGGGCAGTATTTT. As protein: CASSSTAHRGWGQYF.

The gene calls are TRBV7-2 and TRBJ2-1, with 8 bases aligning to TRBD2. The V segment lost 5 bases and the J segment 0 bases; nucleotides outside the gene matches: 9. Germline values: CDR1 SGHTA, CDR2 FQGNSA. The CDR3 extends over 17 amino acids. The CDR3: CASSINSGTSSYNEQFF. CDR3 nucleotide sequence: TGTGCCAGCAGCATCAACTCCGGGACTAGCTCCTACAATGAGCAGTTCTTC.

V and J are TRBV27 and TRBJ2-7, with 7 bases fitting TRBD1. Germline V gives CDR1 MNHEY, CDR2 SMNVEV (reference sequence). This CDR3 is 14 amino acids long. V was pared by 6 bases and J by 3 bases, with 8 bases of the junction left unmatched. CDR3 coding DNA: TGTGCCAGCAGACGGGCAGGGGGTGTCTACGAGCAGTACTTC. Its protein product is CASRRAGGVYEQYF.

This rearrangement joins TRBV20-1 to TRBJ2-1, with D perhaps matching TRBD2 (5 bases). Per the germline V gene, CDR1 is DFQATT and CDR2 is SNEGSKA (reference sequence). CDR3 length: 11 amino acids. CDR3 sequence: CSLLVRNEQFF. For the CDR3, the DNA is TGCAGCTTACTAGTCCGCAATGAGCAGTTCTTC.

The V gene is TRBV4-2, the J gene TRBJ1-1; D unclear. This CDR3 spans 13 amino acids. Germline V gene lookup returns CDR1 LGHNA and CDR2 YNFKEQ. V lost 6 bases to trimming and J lost 6 bases, with 14 bases between them. The CDR3 nucleotides are TGTGCCAGCAGAATCTCAGGTGCCCCTGAAGCTTTCTTT. It yields the protein CASRISGAPEAFF.

The V call is TRBV5-1, the J call TRBJ2-7; D is possibly TRBD2 (6 bases). V gave up 0 bases and J gave up 0 bases, with 13 bases separating them. Germline V gene data show CDR1 as SGHRS and CDR2 as YFSETQ. The CDR3 totals 16 residues. CDR3 in amino acids: CASSLDGRKGSYEQYF. For the CDR3, the DNA is TGCGCCAGCAGCTTGGACGGGAGAAAGGGCTCCTACGAGCAGTACTTC.

This clonotype was found many times. This rearrangement joins TRBV24-1 to TRBJ1-2; unclear D gene. The V gene's germline CDR1 is KGHDR and CDR2 SFDVKD. The CDR3 extends over 14 amino acids. Trimming cost V 3 bases and J 0 bases, with 7 bases left between them. This CDR3 is CATSDRPANYGYTF. The CDR3 bases are TGTGCCACCAGTGATCGGCCAGCTAACTATGGCTACACCTTC.

The chain links TRBV4-2 to TRBJ1-2; 8 bases are shared with TRBD1. Losses at the gene ends were 3 bases for V and 6 bases for J; bases not matched to a gene: 6. This CDR3 is 14 amino acids long. The germline V gene has CDR1 LGHNA and CDR2 YNFKEQ. CDR3 amino acids: CASSQSDREDGYTF. The CDR3 nucleotides read TGTGCCAGCAGCCAGTCGGACAGGGAAGATGGCTACACCTTC.